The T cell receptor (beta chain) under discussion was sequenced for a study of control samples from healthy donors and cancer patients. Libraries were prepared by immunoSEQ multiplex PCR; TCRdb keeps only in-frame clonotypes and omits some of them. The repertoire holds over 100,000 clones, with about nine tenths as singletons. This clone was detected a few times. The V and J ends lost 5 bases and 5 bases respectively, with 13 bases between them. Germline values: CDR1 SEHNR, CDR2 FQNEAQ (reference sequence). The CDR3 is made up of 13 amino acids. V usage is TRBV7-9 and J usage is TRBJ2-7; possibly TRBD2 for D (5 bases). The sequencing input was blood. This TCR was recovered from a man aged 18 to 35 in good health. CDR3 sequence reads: CASSPYGENEQYF. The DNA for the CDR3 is TGTGCCAGCAGCCCGTACGGGGAAAACGAGCAGTACTTC.